A single sample is the source of the 5 T cell receptor beta chains below, sequenced in a study of cytomegalovirus exposure and HLA in healthy donors. PCR primers comprised 60 Vbeta and 13 Jbeta primers. Sequenced by immunoSEQ multiplex PCR; TCRdb stores in-frame clones only, minus some. This sample has some 150,000 clones, with about 80% found just once. Sequenced input: PBMCs. The receptors here all came from a man aged 25 to 40 in good health and CMV-seropositive.

The V and J genes are TRBV29-1 and TRBJ1-3; D unclear. The V and J ends lost 6 bases and 4 bases respectively, with 7 bases between them. The CDR3 is 11 residues long. Germline V gene sequence: CDR1 SQVTM, CDR2 ANQGSEA. The CDR3 DNA follows: TGCAGCGTCGCGTCCGGAAACACCATATATTTT. Amino acids: CSVASGNTIYF.

The chain carries TRBV4-1 and TRBJ1-4, with D possibly TRBD1 on 5 matching bases. Germline loops: CDR1 MGHRA, CDR2 YSYEKL. This CDR3 is 15 amino acids long. Trimming shortened V by 1 base and J by 6 bases, and 12 bases separated the two germline ends. CDR3 loop: CASSQATGGDEKLFF. DNA of the CDR3: TGCGCCAGCAGCCAAGCCACCGGGGGGGATGAAAAACTGTTTTTT.

The sample holds a few counts of this clone. The V and J genes are TRBV6-5 and TRBJ2-5, with a weak D call TRBD1 (6 bases). Trimming removed 6 bases from V and 5 bases from J, with 16 bases in between. The length of the CDR3 is 14 residues. In germline, CDR1 is MNHEY, CDR2 SVGAGI. The chain's CDR3 is CASSNREPWETQYF. CDR3 DNA sequence: TGTGCCAGCAGCAACAGGGAGCCGTGGGAGACCCAGTACTTC.

This chain uses TRBV10-1 with TRBJ2-1; perhaps TRBD2 as D (5 bases). The CDR3 spans 15 residues. CDR1 and CDR2 from the germline V gene are WNHNN and SYGVQD (reference sequence). V was clipped by 2 bases and J by 4 bases, with 12 bases between them. This CDR3 reads CASSERREHYNEQFF. The CDR3 DNA reads as TGCGCCAGCAGTGAGCGAAGGGAGCATTACAATGAGCAGTTCTTC.

The chain combines TRBV6-6 with TRBJ1-2, with D possibly matching TRBD1 (5 bases). The CDR3 sequence is 13 residues long. CDR1 is MNHNY, CDR2 SVGAGI, per germline (reference sequence). Trimming pared 4 bases from V and 4 bases from J, leaving 10 bases between. The CDR3 DNA reads as TGTGCCAGCAGTTTCCAAGGGGCCTATGGCTACACCTTC. It specifies CASSFQGAYGYTF.